What follows are 24 T cell receptor beta chains derived from one specimen sequenced in a study of OX40 agonist ivuxolimab in advanced cancers. The method was immunoSEQ multiplex PCR; TCRdb's version includes in-frame clones alone and lacks a portion of them. The profile shows around 65,000 clones, about 80% of them singletons. Here the sequenced sample was CD4+ or CD8+ T cells sorted from blood, taken in a trial of the OX40 agonist ivuxolimab. The source of these receptors is an adult with an advanced solid tumor such as melanoma, head and neck, liver or kidney cancer.

The chain combines TRBV19 with TRBJ2-1; 11 nucleotides match TRBD2. The germline CDR1 and CDR2 sequences are LNHDA and SQIVND (reference sequence). The J segment lost 9 bases and the V segment lost 3 bases, leaving 7 bases of the junction unmatched. CDR3 length: 15 amino acids. CDR3 sequence: CASSIPRLAGLEQFF. The CDR3 nucleotides read TGTGCCAGTAGTATCCCGAGACTAGCGGGACTTGAGCAGTTCTTC.

J is TRBJ2-5 and V is TRBV5-6; no reliable D call. Deletions cut 2 bases from V and 2 bases from J, with 13 bases between. In germline, CDR1 is SGHDT, CDR2 YYEEEE. CDR3 length: 15 residues. The CDR3 here is CASSLGVGRQETQYF. The CDR3 coding sequence is TGTGCCAGCAGCTTAGGTGTCGGGCGACAAGAGACCCAGTACTTC.

This clone came up a few times. This chain connects TRBV4-1 to TRBJ2-6; TRBD1 matches at 8 bases. Germline trimming cut 1 base from V and 4 bases from J; bases unmatched to any gene: 9. CDR1 and CDR2 (germline): MGHRA, YSYEKL. CDR3 length: 18 amino acids. The DNA for the CDR3 is TGCGCCAGCAGCCAAGTATCTCAGGGGGCGGGAGGGGCCAACGTCCTGACTTTC. As protein: CASSQVSQGAGGANVLTF.

CDR3 residues: CASSLENINTQYF. DNA of the CDR3: TGTGCCAGCAGCTTAGAAAACATCAATACGCAGTATTTT. This chain joins TRBV11-1 and TRBJ2-3; D is unclear. V lost 1 base and J 7 bases, leaving 9 bases between the germline ends. Germline lookup yields CDR1 SGHAT and CDR2 FQDESV (reference sequence). The CDR3 has 13 amino acids.

The rearrangement links TRBV6-5 to TRBJ1-2; TRBD1 might be the D (5 bases). The germline CDR1 and CDR2 sequences are MNHEY and SVGAGI. The CDR3 totals 13 residues. The V gene lost 5 bases and the J gene lost 6 bases, with 13 bases spanning the gap. The CDR3 DNA follows: TGTGCCAGCAGTGGGTTCCAGGGTGATGGCTACACCTTC. Its translation is CASSGFQGDGYTF.

CDR3 sequence reads: CASSEAGNYGYTF. The DNA for the CDR3 is TGTGCCAGCAGTGAAGCAGGAAACTATGGCTACACCTTC. The chain employs TRBV25-1 and TRBJ1-2, with D uncertain. Trimming took 2 bases from V and 2 from J, leaving 6 bases between them. This CDR3 region has 13 residues. Germline CDR1 is MGHDK and CDR2 is SYGVNS.

This clone has only one observation. The genes are TRBV29-1 and TRBJ2-3; D gene unclear. Germline V CDR1 and CDR2: SQVTM, ANQGSEA. V dropped 6 bases and J dropped 8 bases, with 12 bases sitting between them. The CDR3 length is 11 residues. This CDR3 is CSVTDRGTQYF. The CDR3 DNA follows: TGCAGCGTCACGGACCGAGGTACGCAGTATTTT.

The J gene is TRBJ2-7, the V gene TRBV4-1; D unclear. Germline CDR1 reads MGHRA; CDR2 reads YSYEKL. Trimming removed 1 base from V and 8 bases from J, with 12 bases in between. The length of the CDR3 is 13 residues. CDR3 loop: CASSQAIGEKQYF. The CDR3, as DNA: TGCGCCAGCAGCCAAGCAATCGGTGAAAAGCAGTACTTC.

The gene calls are TRBV30 and TRBJ1-2, with D tentatively TRBD1 (5 bases). The V and J ends lost 0 bases and 7 bases respectively, with 12 bases between them. CDR1 and CDR2 (germline): GTSNPN, SVGIG (reference sequence). CDR3 length equals 13 residues. This CDR3 reads CAWSVSRGSGYTF. The CDR3 coding sequence is TGTGCCTGGAGTGTAAGTCGGGGCTCTGGCTACACCTTC.

This chain uses TRBV18 with TRBJ2-1, with 10 bases lining up with TRBD2. With 6 bases clipped from V and 15 bases from J, the junction kept 14 bases outside the gene matches. This CDR3 is 14 amino acids long. In germline, CDR1 is KGHSH, CDR2 LQKENI. This chain's CDR3 is CASSPSSSGRARFF. The CDR3 region has the DNA TGTGCCAGCTCGCCTTCCAGCAGCGGGAGGGCTAGGTTCTTC.

The chain has TRBV6-1 and TRBJ1-5, with 8 bases that match TRBD1. This CDR3 spans 16 amino acids. The germline CDR1 and CDR2 sequences are MNHNS and SASEGT. Germline trimming cut 3 bases from V and 7 bases from J; bases unmatched to any gene: 11. The CDR3 sequence is CASSERTGWVGQPQHF. In DNA, the CDR3 is TGTGCCAGCAGTGAGCGGACAGGGTGGGTAGGACAGCCCCAGCATTTT.

The rearrangement uses TRBV30 and TRBJ1-2; 9 nucleotides match TRBD1. This CDR3 has 16 amino acids. Germline V gene lookup returns CDR1 GTSNPN and CDR2 SVGIG (reference sequence). The CDR3 region is CAFKMAGQGFSYGYTF. The CDR3 nucleotides read TGTGCGTTCAAGATGGCGGGACAGGGTTTTAGCTATGGCTACACCTTC.

The chain recombines TRBV15 with TRBJ2-5; D uncertain. From germline, CDR1 is LNHNV and CDR2 YYDKDF (reference sequence). The CDR3 totals 14 residues. Trimming removed 0 bases at V and 2 bases at J, with 7 bases between. CDR3 amino acids: CATSRDYGQETQYF. Here the CDR3 DNA reads TGTGCCACCAGCAGAGATTACGGACAAGAGACCCAGTACTTC.

CDR3 bases: TGTGCCAGCTCACCATCCCAGAACTACGAGCAGTACTTC. This sequence encodes CASSPSQNYEQYF. V gene TRBV18 combines with J gene TRBJ2-7, with D unresolved. From germline, CDR1 is KGHSH and CDR2 LQKENI. This CDR3 has 13 residues. Trimming left V 2 bases short and J 3 bases short, with 8 bases between.

This clone appeared a few times. This rearrangement joins TRBV11-3 to TRBJ2-1; 9 positions agree with TRBD1. Trimming at V came to 4 bases and at J to 3 bases, leaving 4 bases not matched to a gene. The CDR3 extends over 15 amino acids. Germline V gene sequence: CDR1 SGHNT, CDR2 YENEEA. The CDR3, as DNA: TGTGCCAGCAGCTCCCGGGACAGGGACTACAATGAGCAGTTCTTC. Its translation is CASSSRDRDYNEQFF.

The sample holds a few counts of this clone. This chain links TRBV27 with TRBJ1-2; D remains ambiguous. The CDR3 sequence is 13 residues long. Germline V CDR1 and CDR2: MNHEY, SMNVEV (reference sequence). V was trimmed by 6 bases and J by 4 bases, leaving 12 bases between them. The CDR3 DNA is TGTGCCAGCAGCCCGGGAGAGTTCTATGGCTACACCTTC. As protein: CASSPGEFYGYTF.

The chain employs TRBV5-1 and TRBJ2-3; 13 bases are shared with TRBD2. The CDR3 spans 16 residues. The V and J ends lost 4 bases and 4 bases, in that order; junction bases with no gene match: 6. Germline assignment: CDR1 SGHRS and CDR2 YFSETQ. In DNA, the CDR3 is TGCGCCAGCAGCCGTAGGACTAGCGGGGGTCCAGATACGCAGTATTTT. Its protein is CASSRRTSGGPDTQYF.

The V call is TRBV28, the J call TRBJ2-1; 7 nucleotides align to TRBD1. The CDR3 runs 14 residues. V gave up 5 bases and J gave up 2 bases; unmatched junction bases: 3. In germline, CDR1 is MDHEN, CDR2 SYDVKM. CDR3 in amino acids: CASSLQGAYNEQFF. DNA for the CDR3: TGTGCCAGCAGTCTCCAGGGGGCCTACAATGAGCAGTTCTTC.

The chain carries TRBV7-9 and TRBJ2-1; D possibly corresponds to TRBD1 (5 bases). Germline lookup yields CDR1 SEHNR and CDR2 FQNEAQ (reference sequence). Trimming took 3 bases from V and 0 from J, leaving 15 bases between them. The CDR3 is made up of 17 amino acids. The CDR3 spells CASSFLVDSSSYNEQFF. The CDR3 region has the DNA TGTGCCAGCAGCTTTTTGGTCGACAGCAGCTCCTACAATGAGCAGTTCTTC.

Turning to this clone: Compared with germline, one end of the junction differs, possibly owing to a read error. The chain joins TRBV6-6 to TRBJ1-5; a possible D gene is TRBD1 (6 bases). The CDR3 is made up of 13 amino acids. CDR1 is MNHNY and CDR2 is SVGAGI in the germline V gene (reference sequence). This CDR3 is CASTSSWGGPEHF. CDR3 DNA: TGTGCCAGCACGTCCTCTTGGGGGGGGCCCGAGCATTTT.

The chain recombines TRBV7-3 with TRBJ1-1; D ambiguous. Per the germline V gene, CDR1 is SGHTA and CDR2 is FQGTGA. V dropped 4 bases and J dropped 1 base, with 7 bases sitting between them. The CDR3 has 13 residues. The CDR3 DNA reads TGTGCCAGCAGCTCCCAACCGAACACTGAAGCTTTCTTT. Translation gives CASSSQPNTEAFF.

This chain links TRBV11-2 with TRBJ1-1; no clear D. CDR1 and CDR2 from the germline V gene are SGHAT and FQNNGV. V lost 5 bases to trimming and J lost 0 bases, with 7 bases between them. This CDR3 comprises 13 residues. The CDR3 loop is CASSLQVNTEAFF. CDR3 nucleotides: TGTGCCAGCAGCCTCCAGGTGAACACTGAAGCTTTCTTT. The whole variable domain, filled in from reference TRBV11-2 and TRBJ1-1, reads EAGVAQSPRYKIIEKRQSVAFWCNPISGHATLYWYQQILGQGPKLLIQFQNNGVVDDSQLPKDRFSAERLKGVDSTLKIQPAKLEDSAVYLCASSLQVNTEAFFGQGTRLTVV.

There are a few counts of this clone. The chain couples TRBV7-8 to TRBJ2-5; D gene uncertain. The CDR3 has 12 amino acids. Germline loops: CDR1 SGHVS, CDR2 FQNEAQ. V was clipped by 5 bases and J by 7 bases, with 11 bases between them. The CDR3 sequence is CASSPRLGTQYF. The CDR3 DNA sequence: TGTGCCAGCAGCCCCCGGTTAGGGACCCAGTACTTC.

The gene calls are TRBV11-2 and TRBJ2-5; TRBD2 is a possible D gene (5 bases). V was shortened by 5 bases and J by 3 bases, with 10 bases between the two germline ends. The CDR3 extends over 13 amino acids. CDR1 is SGHAT, CDR2 FQNNGV, per germline. The DNA for the CDR3 is TGTGCCAGCAGCCCGGGGATCAAAGAGACCCAGTACTTC. Protein product: CASSPGIKETQYF.